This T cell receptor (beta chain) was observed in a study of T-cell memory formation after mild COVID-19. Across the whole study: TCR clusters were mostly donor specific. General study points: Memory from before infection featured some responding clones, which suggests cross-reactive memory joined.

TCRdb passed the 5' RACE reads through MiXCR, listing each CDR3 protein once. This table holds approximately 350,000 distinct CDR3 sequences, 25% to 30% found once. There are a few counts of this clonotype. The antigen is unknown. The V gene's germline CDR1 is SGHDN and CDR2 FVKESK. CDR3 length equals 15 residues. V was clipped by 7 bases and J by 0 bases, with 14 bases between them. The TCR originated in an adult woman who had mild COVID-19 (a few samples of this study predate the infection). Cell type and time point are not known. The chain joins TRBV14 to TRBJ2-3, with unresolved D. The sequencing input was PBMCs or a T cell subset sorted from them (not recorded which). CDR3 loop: CASTPLGTSTDTQYF. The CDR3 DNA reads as TGTGCCAGCACCCCTCTGGGTACTAGCACAGATACGCAGTATTTT.